This section outlines one TCR beta chain sequence together with its context. Libraries were prepared by immunoSEQ multiplex PCR; TCRdb keeps only in-frame clonotypes and omits some of them. The sample includes 240,000 or so clones, roughly 85% of them seen just once. This entry is derived from a study of blood T cell repertoires in COVID-19. Turning to the study itself: Acute and convalescent COVID-19 specimens originated in the United States, Italy and Spain.

The origin of this receptor is a woman aged 18-30 years with acute or convalescent COVID-19. Input material: peripheral blood.

The CDR3 reads CASSFREQFF. The CDR3 bases are TGTGCCAGCAGCTTCCGTGAGCAGTTCTTC. The rearrangement links TRBV28 to TRBJ2-1; D remains unclear. The CDR3 runs to 10 residues. The germline V and J ends were trimmed by 6 bases and 9 bases, with 6 bases remaining between them. Looked up from germline, CDR1 is MDHEN and CDR2 is SYDVKM.